This T cell receptor (beta chain) appears in the sequencing data of a study of blood T cell repertoires in COVID-19. Overall study: Samples representing acute and convalescent COVID-19 were sourced from the United States, Italy and Spain. Nucleic acid was either cDNA or gDNA, and it came from T cells, B-cell-depleted T cells, or PBMCs.

Germline V gives CDR1 ENHRY, CDR2 SYGVKD. The CDR3 covers 12 residues. The ends were cut back, 1 base at V and 7 bases at J, with 5 bases in the middle. Original processing notes: Amplifying reference gene primers gave estimates of nucleated cell counts. Method: immunoSEQ multiplex PCR; TCRdb's copy keeps in-frame clones and lacks some. V, J and clone size are taken as reported in that table, and D and trimming were inferred from the DNA itself. The table records 55,000 to 80,000 clones, 88% of them present only once. This clonotype originated in a man in his fifties with acute or convalescent COVID-19. The chain is built from TRBV10-3 and TRBJ2-1; no clear D. Sequencing was carried out using peripheral blood. CDR3 region: CAISELSNEQFF. The CDR3 DNA reads as TGTGCCATCAGTGAGTTGAGTAATGAGCAGTTCTTC.